These 12 T cell receptor beta chains share one sample of origin, sequenced in a study of blood T cell repertoires in COVID-19. Profiled with immunoSEQ multiplex PCR; TCRdb holds only in-frame clones, not every one. The sample records 100,000 to 150,000 clones, 80% to 85% being singletons. The sequenced material came from peripheral blood. These receptors all stem from a woman under 40 who had recovered from COVID-19.

The chain has TRBV27 and TRBJ2-6; D is perhaps TRBD1 (6 bases). The V gene's germline CDR1 is MNHEY and CDR2 SMNVEV (reference sequence). This CDR3 spans 17 amino acids. Trimming pared 1 base from V and 0 bases from J, leaving 10 bases between. The CDR3 region has the DNA TGTGCCAGCAGTTTATTCGCAGGGGTCTCTGGGGCCAACGTCCTGACTTTC. This codes for CASSLFAGVSGANVLTF.

The gene calls are TRBV6-2 or TRBV6-3 and TRBJ2-7; D is possibly TRBD1 (6 bases). The V end lost 0 bases, the J end lost 0 bases, and 18 bases lay between the germline ends. CDR3 length: 18 amino acids. Looked up from germline, CDR1 is MNHEY and CDR2 is SVGEGT. The CDR3 coding sequence is TGTGCCAGCAGTTACTCAGCTGGTTGGACAGCCGCCTCCTACGAGCAGTACTTC. Translation: CASSYSAGWTAASYEQYF.

This sequence joins TRBV4-2 and TRBJ1-4, with D unclear. V lost 0 bases and J lost 5, with 13 bases in between. This CDR3 is 16 amino acids long. CDR1 is LGHNA, CDR2 YNFKEQ, per germline. The CDR3 protein is CASSQEASGVNEKLFF. In DNA, the CDR3 is TGTGCCAGCAGCCAAGAGGCGAGCGGCGTCAATGAAAAACTGTTTTTT.

The chain carries TRBV2 and TRBJ2-1, with 7 bases matching TRBD2. Trimming at V came to 8 bases and at J to 5 bases, leaving 9 bases not matched to a gene. The CDR3 totals 14 residues. From germline, CDR1 is SNHLY and CDR2 FYNNEI. The CDR3 DNA follows: TGTGCCAGCCAAAGAGCGGGACCAGACAATGAGCAGTTCTTC. Its translation: CASQRAGPDNEQFF.

CDR3: CSGGAQDEQYF. The CDR3 DNA sequence: TGCAGCGGTGGGGCGCAGGACGAGCAGTACTTC. The chain is built from TRBV29-1 and TRBJ2-7, with D tentatively TRBD1 (5 bases). Germline V CDR1 and CDR2: SQVTM, ANQGSEA. V was pared by 7 bases and J by 5 bases, with 12 bases between. The CDR3 covers 11 residues.

CDR3: CASSRQGAAGANVLTF. Written as DNA, the CDR3 is TGTGCCAGCAGTAGACAGGGGGCGGCTGGGGCCAACGTCCTGACTTTC. The chain combines TRBV6-6 with TRBJ2-6; 10 nucleotides match TRBD1. J gave up 2 bases and V 5 bases, and 3 bases lay outside the gene matches. From germline, CDR1 is MNHNY and CDR2 SVGAGI (reference sequence). This CDR3 contains 16 residues.

The rearrangement joins TRBV19 to TRBJ2-7, with a tentative D call TRBD1 (6 bases). V was cut by 1 base and J by 0 bases, with 10 bases left in between. This CDR3 has 15 amino acids. CDR1 is LNHDA and CDR2 is SQIVND in the germline V gene (reference sequence). The CDR3 nucleotides are TGTGCCAGTAGTATAGGGACAGATTACTCCTACGAGCAGTACTTC. This gives the protein CASSIGTDYSYEQYF. Based on the CDR3 plus reference TRBV19 and TRBJ2-7, the full variable domain is DGGITQSPKYLFRKEGQNVTLSCEQNLNHDAMYWYRQDPGQGLRLIYYSQIVNDFQKGDIAEGYSVSREKKESFPLTVTSAQKNPTAFYLCASSIGTDYSYEQYFGPGTRLTVT.

The rearrangement joins TRBV3-1 (or the pseudogene TRBV3-2) to TRBJ2-5; 12 bases are shared with TRBD2. The germline V gene encodes CDR1 LGHDT and CDR2 YNNKEL (reference sequence). The CDR3 loop spans 17 amino acids. V shed 1 base and J 5 bases; nucleotides not matched to a gene: 8. CDR3 protein: CASSQGTSGTLGETQYF. Written as DNA, the CDR3 is TGTGCCAGCAGCCAAGGGACTAGCGGGACCTTAGGGGAGACCCAGTACTTC.

The CDR3 nucleotides are TGTGCCAGCAGTACTGGAGGTGGGGATAACTATGGCTACACCTTC. Amino acid sequence: CASSTGGGDNYGYTF. The rearrangement joins TRBV25-1 to TRBJ1-2; no definite D call. CDR1 and CDR2 from the germline V gene are MGHDK and SYGVNS. V was pared by 5 bases and J by 1 base, with 14 bases between. The length of the CDR3 is 15 residues.

The V call is TRBV9, the J call TRBJ1-1; TRBD1 might be the D (5 bases). The CDR3 runs 14 residues. Per germline, CDR1 SGDLS and CDR2 YYNGEE. The ends were cut back, 3 bases at V and 3 bases at J, with 12 bases in the middle. The CDR3 loop reads CASSGSGAYTEAFF. DNA for the CDR3: TGTGCCAGCAGCGGTAGTGGGGCTTACACTGAAGCTTTCTTT.

This chain joins TRBV13 and TRBJ2-7, with 10 bases identical to TRBD1. Germline V gene data show CDR1 as PRHDT and CDR2 as FYEKMQ (reference sequence). V dropped 3 bases and J dropped 3; count of bases not matched to a gene: 14. The CDR3 has 18 amino acids. The CDR3 sequence is CASSFSGTGDFGGYEQYF. The CDR3 nucleotides are TGTGCCAGCAGCTTCTCCGGGACAGGGGACTTCGGTGGCTACGAGCAGTACTTC.

The chain uses TRBV9 and TRBJ1-3; possible D gene TRBD1, 5 bases. The CDR3 runs to 15 residues. V lost 3 bases and J lost 0, with 10 bases in between. Germline V gives CDR1 SGDLS, CDR2 YYNGEE. The CDR3 region has the DNA TGTGCCAGCAGCGAACAGGACCACTCTGGAAACACCATATATTTT. Its translation is CASSEQDHSGNTIYF. The full variable domain, with the rest looked up from reference TRBV9 and TRBJ1-3, is DSGVTQTPKHLITATGQRVTLRCSPRSGDLSVYWYQQSLDQGLQFLIQYYNGEERAKGNILERFSAQQFPDLHSELNLSSLELGDSALYFCASSEQDHSGNTIYFGEGSWLTVV.